This entry lists 8 T cell receptor beta chains sequenced from one sample in a study of OX40 agonist ivuxolimab in advanced cancers. TCRdb's copy holds only in-frame clones and misses some; the assay was immunoSEQ multiplex PCR. Of tens of thousands of clones in the sample, roughly 80% are singletons; the top ten hold approximately 2.4%. The sample in question was CD4+ or CD8+ T cells sorted from blood, obtained in a trial of the OX40 agonist ivuxolimab. The receptors shown here come from an adult with an advanced solid tumor such as melanoma, head and neck, liver or kidney cancer.

The J gene is TRBJ1-5, the V gene TRBV6-4; D is unresolved. Trimming pared 4 bases from V and 5 bases from J, leaving 9 bases between. CDR3 size: 13 residues. The germline V gene encodes CDR1 MRHNA and CDR2 SNTAGT. The CDR3 is CASSAEEDQPQHF. The CDR3 DNA follows: TGTGCCAGCAGTGCAGAGGAGGATCAGCCCCAGCATTTT.

This chain links TRBV30 with TRBJ2-6; 9 nucleotides line up with TRBD1. V gave up 1 base and J gave up 4 bases; unmatched junction bases: 5. Germline V gene lookup returns CDR1 GTSNPN and CDR2 SVGIG (reference sequence). This CDR3 has 16 amino acids. CDR3 sequence (DNA): TGTGCCTGGAGTGGGGACAGGGTGTCCGGGGCCAACGTCCTGACTTTC. It translates to CAWSGDRVSGANVLTF.

For this clone: Other DNA sequences of this sample code for an identical CDR3. The genes are TRBV30 and TRBJ2-7; 8 nucleotides align to TRBD2. J gave up 4 bases and V 1 base, and 3 bases lay outside the gene matches. The CDR3 runs 13 residues. Germline V lookup: CDR1 GTSNPN, CDR2 SVGIG (reference sequence). The CDR3 here is CAWSGGLAYEQYF. CDR3 DNA: TGTGCCTGGAGTGGAGGACTAGCTTACGAGCAGTACTTC.

This chain connects TRBV6-1 to TRBJ2-7, with 8 bases fitting TRBD1. This CDR3 comprises 15 residues. The germline V gene encodes CDR1 MNHNS and CDR2 SASEGT. After removal of 1 base from V and 7 bases from J, the junction contained 9 bases not matched to a gene. The CDR3 nucleotides are TGTGCCAGCAGTGAAGTAACAGGGGGTCCTGGGGAGCAGTACTTC. This gives the protein CASSEVTGGPGEQYF.

The rearrangement links TRBV11-1 to TRBJ1-1, with TRBD1 matching 8 bases. The CDR3 is made up of 16 amino acids. Germline V gene lookup returns CDR1 SGHAT and CDR2 FQDESV (reference sequence). Trimming took 1 base from V and 6 from J; bases not matched to a gene: 10. The chain's CDR3 is CASSLVGGQGKSEAFF. DNA of the CDR3: TGTGCCAGCAGCTTAGTGGGCGGACAGGGTAAATCTGAAGCTTTCTTT.

This chain connects TRBV7-2 to TRBJ2-1, with TRBD2 matching over 7 bases. The length of the CDR3 is 18 residues. CDR1 and CDR2 (germline): SGHTA, FQGNSA. V lost 2 bases to trimming and J lost 4 bases; unmatched junction nucleotides: 14. Here the CDR3 reads CASSLSGLGGGSYNEQFF. CDR3 DNA: TGTGCCAGCAGCTTATCAGGCTTGGGCGGGGGATCTTACAATGAGCAGTTCTTC. Based on the CDR3 plus reference TRBV7-2 and TRBJ2-1, the full variable domain is GAGVSQSPSNKVTEKGKDVELRCDPISGHTALYWYRQSLGQGLEFLIYFQGNSAPDKSGLPSDRFSAERTGGSVSTLTIQRTQQEDSAVYLCASSLSGLGGGSYNEQFFGPGTRLTVL.

CDR3: CASTTTGSHEKLFF. Written as DNA, the CDR3 is TGTGCCAGCACCACGACAGGGTCGCATGAAAAACTGTTTTTT. This chain links TRBV7-2 with TRBJ1-4, with 7 bases that match TRBD1. J was trimmed by 6 bases and V by 7 bases; bases with no gene match: 8. The CDR3 consists of 14 residues. From germline, CDR1 is SGHTA and CDR2 FQGNSA.

V usage is TRBV7-8 and J usage is TRBJ1-5; 10 nucleotides match TRBD1. This CDR3 spans 16 amino acids. Germline CDR1 SGHVS, CDR2 FQNEAQ. V lost 4 bases and J lost 4; bases outside the gene matches: 7. The CDR3 DNA reads TGTGCCAGCAGCTCTCGGGACAGGGGAGGGAATCAGCCCCAGCATTTT. It yields the protein CASSSRDRGGNQPQHF.